This is a list of T cell receptor beta chains from one sample in a study of shared clonotypes between healthy human individuals. The protocol was immunoSEQ multiplex PCR, while the TCRdb copy is restricted to in-frame clones and leaves out a portion. The sample yields over 850,000 clones, around three quarters seen once. The source material was memory CD4+ T cells from PBMCs. The receptors come from a man between 18 and 29 years old in good health. Some clones in this sample may be carry-over from other donors' samples. CDR3s include the opening cysteine and the closing phenylalanine or tryptophan. The order of the fields is D gene, J gene, V gene, clone size, CDR3 DNA, CDR3 protein. The D gene is left open where the match is weak. Some rows mark clone size as missing; the rest say once, few, many or name a class of expanded clone.

D: .; J: TRBJ1-3; V: TRBV10-3; size: .; DNA: TGTGCCATCAGCGACGGTGGCCTCTCTGGAAACACCATATATTTT; CDR3: CAISDGGLSGNTIYF
D: TRBD2; J: TRBJ2-4; V: TRBV5-1; size: .; DNA: TGCGCCAGCAGCCCCTACTCTAGCGGGCCCGCCAAAAACATTCAGTACTTC; CDR3: CASSPYSSGPAKNIQYF
D: .; J: TRBJ1-1; V: TRBV28; size: .; DNA: TGTGCCAGCAGTTTCCCGACCCCGGTCAGGGTTGATTTCTTT; CDR3: CASSFPTPVRVDFF
D: .; J: TRBJ2-3; V: TRBV27; size: .; DNA: TGTGCCACCACGACCCTGGAGGGCACAGATACGCAGTATTTT; CDR3: CATTTLEGTDTQYF
D: TRBD1; J: TRBJ2-2; V: TRBV6-5; size: .; DNA: TGTGCCAGCTGGGACAGGGCGAACACCGGGGAGCTGTTTTTT; CDR3: CASWDRANTGELFF
D: .; J: TRBJ2-1; V: TRBV11-3; size: .; DNA: TGTGCCAGCAGCTTAGATCGGGGTGAGCAGTTCTTC; CDR3: CASSLDRGEQFF
D: TRBD2; J: TRBJ2-2; V: TRBV13; size: .; DNA: TGTGCCAGCAGCTCCAGGGCGGCGGGAGCGGACGGGGAGCTGTTTTTT; CDR3: CASSSRAAGADGELFF
D: .; J: TRBJ1-1; V: TRBV6-1; size: many; DNA: TGTGCCACCACCGAACGCATGAACACTGAAGCTTTCTTT; CDR3: CATTERMNTEAFF
D: TRBD1; J: TRBJ2-3; V: TRBV6-5; size: .; DNA: TGTGCCAGCAGCAGGACAGGGGGCGGACGGGATACGCAGTATTTT; CDR3: CASSRTGGGRDTQYF
D: TRBD1; J: TRBJ1-2; V: TRBV7-8; size: .; DNA: TGTGCCAGCAGCTTAGCTGCAGGGGGCTATGGCTACACCTTC; CDR3: CASSLAAGGYGYTF
D: .; J: TRBJ1-2; V: TRBV6-4; size: .; DNA: TGTGCCAGTGTAATTGGGGACAACCACACCTTC; CDR3: CASVIGDNHTF
D: .; J: TRBJ1-3; V: TRBV10-3; size: .; DNA: TGTGCCACGACGGGGCAGAGCTCTGGAAACACCATATATTTT; CDR3: CATTGQSSGNTIYF
D: TRBD1; J: TRBJ1-1; V: TRBV28; size: .; DNA: TGTGCCAGCAGGCGGGACAGGTACACTGAAGCTTTCTTT; CDR3: CASRRDRYTEAFF
D: .; J: TRBJ1-1; V: TRBV5-1; size: many; DNA: TGCGCCAGCAGCGGGGGGACAATGAACACTGAAGCTTTCTTT; CDR3: CASSGGTMNTEAFF
D: .; J: TRBJ1-2; V: TRBV5-4; size: .; DNA: TGTGCCAGCAGCTTGGAACAAGGTCGAGGCTACACCTTC; CDR3: CASSLEQGRGYTF
D: TRBD1; J: TRBJ2-7; V: TRBV6-5; size: once; DNA: TGTGCCAGCAGTTACCGCGGACAGGGGCCCTACGAGCAGTACTTC; CDR3: CASSYRGQGPYEQYF
D: .; J: TRBJ2-7; V: TRBV21-1; size: .; DNA: TGTGCCAGCAGCAAAGCCACAGGGGGGAAAGTTCCGACCCACTACGAGCAGTACTTC; CDR3: CASSKATGGKVPTHYEQYF
D: .; J: TRBJ2-5; V: TRBV5-1; size: .; DNA: TGCGCCAGCAGTAACAGTCCTCAAGAGACCCAGTACTTC; CDR3: CASSNSPQETQYF
D: TRBD1; J: TRBJ2-5; V: TRBV7-8; size: .; DNA: TGTGCCAGCAGCTTAGGCAGGGGGCCGGAGACCCAGTACTTC; CDR3: CASSLGRGPETQYF
D: TRBD2; J: TRBJ2-2; V: TRBV7-3; size: once; DNA: TGTGCCAGCAGCTTAGGTAGCGGGTGGACCGGGGAGCTGTTTTTT; CDR3: CASSLGSGWTGELFF
D: .; J: TRBJ2-7; V: TRBV5-4; size: .; DNA: TGTGCCAGCAGCCCCCGGCCCGGTCTTGACGAGCAGTACTTC; CDR3: CASSPRPGLDEQYF
D: .; J: TRBJ1-1; V: TRBV28; size: .; DNA: TGTGCCAGCAGTTTATACGGGGGGCGGAACACTGAAGCTTTCTTT; CDR3: CASSLYGGRNTEAFF
D: .; J: TRBJ1-2; V: TRBV4-2; size: .; DNA: TGTGCCAGCAGCCGTGACAGCTCCTATGGCTACACCTTC; CDR3: CASSRDSSYGYTF
D: .; J: TRBJ2-6; V: TRBV27; size: .; DNA: TGTGCCAGCAGTCCTCTTTTTGGGGCCAACGTCCTGACTTTC; CDR3: CASSPLFGANVLTF
D: .; J: TRBJ2-1; V: TRBV4-2; size: .; DNA: TGTGCCAGCAGCCAATGGGGCGGTGAGCAGTTCTTC; CDR3: CASSQWGGEQFF
D: .; J: TRBJ1-5; V: TRBV27; size: .; DNA: TGTGCCAGCAGTTTATGGTTGGTGCGGCCGAACAATCAGCCCCAGCATTTT; CDR3: CASSLWLVRPNNQPQHF
D: TRBD1; J: TRBJ2-4; V: TRBV9; size: few; DNA: TGTGCCAGCAGCGTAAATTCCGGGACAGGGGGCGCGGGGAACATTCAGTACTTC; CDR3: CASSVNSGTGGAGNIQYF
D: TRBD1; J: TRBJ1-3; V: TRBV27; size: .; DNA: TGTGCCAGCAGGCCTGACAGGGGGCGGGAAAGTGGAAACACCATATATTTT; CDR3: CASRPDRGRESGNTIYF
D: TRBD1; J: TRBJ2-1; V: TRBV5-1; size: .; DNA: TGCGCCAGCAGCTTGGGTGGGACAGGGTACTACAATGAGCAGTTCTTC; CDR3: CASSLGGTGYYNEQFF
D: .; J: TRBJ2-4; V: TRBV5-4; size: many; DNA: TGTGCCAGCAGCGGCCATGACCGGGACCCCCAACTAGCCAAAAACATTCAGTACTTC; CDR3: CASSGHDRDPQLAKNIQYF
D: .; J: TRBJ1-4; V: TRBV9; size: .; DNA: TGTGCCAGCAGCGTAGCTGAGCATACTGAAAAACTGTTTTTT; CDR3: CASSVAEHTEKLFF
D: .; J: TRBJ1-1; V: TRBV5-1; size: .; DNA: TGCGCCAGCAGCGCTTCAGGAAGGTATTGGGACACTGAAGCTTTCTTT; CDR3: CASSASGRYWDTEAFF
D: TRBD1; J: TRBJ1-2; V: TRBV5-1; size: many; DNA: TGCGCCAGCAGCTTGGTGGAGGGGGCGGACTATGGCTACACCTTC; CDR3: CASSLVEGADYGYTF
D: TRBD1; J: TRBJ1-1; V: TRBV7-3; size: few; DNA: TGTGCCAGCAGCCCAGGGGGCGCGAGCACTGAAGCTTTCTTT; CDR3: CASSPGGASTEAFF
D: .; J: TRBJ1-2; V: TRBV2; size: few; DNA: TGTGCCAGCAGTGGAAGGTTATCTAACTATGGCTACACCTTC; CDR3: CASSGRLSNYGYTF
D: TRBD1; J: TRBJ1-1; V: TRBV5-4; size: .; DNA: TGTGCCAGCAGCTTGGCCGGGACAGGAAACACTGAAGCTTTCTTT; CDR3: CASSLAGTGNTEAFF
D: TRBD2; J: TRBJ2-7; V: TRBV30; size: .; DNA: TGTGCCTGGAGTGGGGAGGGGGAGCAGTACTTC; CDR3: CAWSGEGEQYF
D: .; J: TRBJ1-5; V: TRBV27; size: once; DNA: TGTGCCAGCAGTTTTCGGGGTTATAGCAATCAGCCCCAGCATTTT; CDR3: CASSFRGYSNQPQHF
D: TRBD2; J: TRBJ2-2; V: TRBV27; size: .; DNA: TGTGCCACTCAGGGACTAGCGGGAGGTACCGGGGAGCTGTTTTTT; CDR3: CATQGLAGGTGELFF
D: TRBD2; J: TRBJ2-2; V: TRBV6-4; size: .; DNA: TGTGCCAGCAGTGACTCTCCTAGCGGAAACACCGGGGAGCTGTTTTTT; CDR3: CASSDSPSGNTGELFF
D: .; J: TRBJ1-3; V: TRBV6-5; size: .; DNA: TGTGCCAGCAGTTTAACCCATACCTCTGGAAACACCATATATTTT; CDR3: CASSLTHTSGNTIYF
D: TRBD1; J: TRBJ2-6; V: TRBV19; size: .; DNA: TGTGCCAGTAGTCCTGGACAGGGGGCCTATCGATTGGGTGGGGCCAACGTCCTGACTTTC; CDR3: CASSPGQGAYRLGGANVLTF
D: TRBD2; J: TRBJ2-1; V: TRBV5-4; size: .; DNA: TGTGCCAGCAGCTTGTCTAGCGGGAGGGCTGGAGGGAATGAGCAGTTCTTC; CDR3: CASSLSSGRAGGNEQFF
D: TRBD1; J: TRBJ2-7; V: TRBV19; size: .; DNA: TGTGCCAGTAGTAGGGGACAGGGAAAAGGCGAGCAGTACTTC; CDR3: CASSRGQGKGEQYF
D: .; J: TRBJ1-2; V: TRBV18; size: once; DNA: TGTGCCAGCTCACCAGGGAGCGAGAGGAACTATGGCTACACCTTC; CDR3: CASSPGSERNYGYTF
D: TRBD1; J: TRBJ2-3; V: TRBV28; size: .; DNA: TGTGCCAGCAGTTCTGGACAGGGGTCAGATACGCAGTATTTT; CDR3: CASSSGQGSDTQYF
D: .; J: TRBJ2-3; V: TRBV28; size: .; DNA: TGTGCCAGCAGCCTAGCGCATACAGATACGCAGTATTTT; CDR3: CASSLAHTDTQYF
D: .; J: TRBJ1-5; V: TRBV7-9; size: .; DNA: TGTGCCAGCAGCTTCAATAGCAATCAGCCCCAGCATTTT; CDR3: CASSFNSNQPQHF
D: .; J: TRBJ1-4; V: TRBV18; size: .; DNA: TGTGCCAGCTCACCGTTCGAGGGAGGGGAAAAACTGTTTTTT; CDR3: CASSPFEGGEKLFF
D: .; J: TRBJ1-5; V: TRBV28; size: .; DNA: TGTGCCAGCTACCCCTTTCAGGACAGCAATCAGCCCCAGCATTTT; CDR3: CASYPFQDSNQPQHF
D: .; J: TRBJ1-1; V: TRBV7-9; size: once; DNA: TGTGCCAGCAGCACCGGGACAAGGAACACTGAAGCTTTCTTT; CDR3: CASSTGTRNTEAFF
D: .; J: TRBJ1-2; V: TRBV5-1; size: .; DNA: TGCGCCAGCAGTCCGGCCACCCTTAACTATGGCTACACCTTC; CDR3: CASSPATLNYGYTF
D: .; J: TRBJ1-2; V: TRBV6-4; size: .; DNA: TGTGCCAGCAGTGACTCAGCAGGGGTTTATGGCTACACCTTC; CDR3: CASSDSAGVYGYTF
D: .; J: TRBJ2-2; V: TRBV7-2; size: .; DNA: TGTGCCAGCAGCTACGGACGGGGCGGGGAGCTGTTTTTT; CDR3: CASSYGRGGELFF
D: TRBD2; J: TRBJ2-3; V: TRBV5-1; size: .; DNA: TGCGCCAGCAGCTTACGAAGGACTAGCGGACCCACAGATACGCAGTATTTT; CDR3: CASSLRRTSGPTDTQYF